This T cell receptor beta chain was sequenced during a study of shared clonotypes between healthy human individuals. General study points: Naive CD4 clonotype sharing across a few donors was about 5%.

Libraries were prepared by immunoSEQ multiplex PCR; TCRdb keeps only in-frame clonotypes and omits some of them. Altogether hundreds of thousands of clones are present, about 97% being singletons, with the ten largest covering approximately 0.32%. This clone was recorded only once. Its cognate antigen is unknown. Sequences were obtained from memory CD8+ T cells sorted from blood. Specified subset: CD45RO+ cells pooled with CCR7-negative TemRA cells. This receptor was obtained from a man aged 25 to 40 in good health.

CDR3 loop: CASSFGTGDTQYF. CDR3 DNA sequence: TGTGCCAGCAGCTTCGGGACTGGAGATACGCAGTATTTT. The J gene is TRBJ2-3, the V gene TRBV11-2; tentative D call: TRBD2 (6 bases). The germline CDR1 and CDR2 sequences are SGHAT and FQNNGV. V was cut by 3 bases and J by 5 bases, with 9 bases left in between. The CDR3 consists of 13 residues.